These 20 T cell receptor beta chains were sequenced from one sample in a study of cytomegalovirus exposure and HLA in healthy donors. Use of 60 Vbeta and 13 Jbeta primers characterized the PCR. TCRdb keeps only in-frame clones here, not all; method: immunoSEQ multiplex PCR. The profile shows 130,000 or so clones, approximately 79% of them singletons. The sample consisted of PBMCs. The receptors were sampled from a man in his late teens or twenties in good health and CMV-seropositive.

V is TRBV4-2 and J is TRBJ2-5; D perhaps matches TRBD2 (5 bases). CDR1 is LGHNA and CDR2 is YNFKEQ in the germline V gene. The CDR3 covers 15 residues. Trimming left V 0 bases short and J 3 bases short, with 11 bases between. The CDR3 DNA is TGTGCCAGCAGCCAAGACAGGCGGCGGGAAGAGACCCAGTACTTC. It is translated as CASSQDRRREETQYF.

A few counts support this clone. This sequence joins TRBV30 and TRBJ1-2; TRBD1 matches at 7 bases. The CDR3 runs 16 residues. The germline V gene encodes CDR1 GTSNPN and CDR2 SVGIG (reference sequence). Unmatched junction bases numbered 8, after V lost 1 base and J lost 0 bases. CDR3 in amino acids: CAWSAPRTGTNYGYTF. The CDR3 DNA reads as TGTGCCTGGAGTGCTCCGAGGACAGGTACTAACTATGGCTACACCTTC.

The chain couples TRBV27 to TRBJ2-3; 9 positions match TRBD2. Germline values: CDR1 MNHEY, CDR2 SMNVEV (reference sequence). The CDR3 consists of 16 residues. V was clipped by 3 bases and J by 5 bases; unmatched bases: 9. CDR3 residues: CASSFQAGGAIDTQYF. CDR3 coding DNA: TGTGCCAGCAGTTTCCAAGCGGGGGGCGCAATAGATACGCAGTATTTT.

The rearrangement joins TRBV27 to TRBJ1-1; a weak D match, TRBD1 (6 bases). V was cut by 3 bases and J by 1 base, with 12 bases left in between. CDR3 size: 15 residues. Germline V gives CDR1 MNHEY, CDR2 SMNVEV (reference sequence). The CDR3 is CASSFGGRGNTEAFF. In DNA form, the CDR3 reads TGTGCCAGCAGTTTTGGGGGCAGGGGGAACACTGAAGCTTTCTTT.

This clone was found once. V and J are TRBV29-1 and TRBJ1-1; maybe TRBD1 (5 bases). Looked up from germline, CDR1 is SQVTM and CDR2 is ANQGSEA. V lost 0 bases to trimming and J lost 0 bases, with 11 bases between them. There are 15 residues in the CDR3. The CDR3 DNA follows: TGCAGCGTTGAAGACAGGGAAACCCTGAACACTGAAGCTTTCTTT. Translating it yields CSVEDRETLNTEAFF.

The CDR3 sequence: CASSIPEGGKGNEQFF. CDR3 nucleotides: TGTGCCAGTAGTATACCCGAGGGGGGGAAAGGGAATGAGCAGTTCTTC. The genes are TRBV19 and TRBJ2-1, with a possible D match to TRBD2 (7 bases). The CDR3 loop spans 16 amino acids. Germline lookup yields CDR1 LNHDA and CDR2 SQIVND (reference sequence). The V end was cut by 2 bases, the J end by 7 bases, with 18 bases between.

This clone was counted between two and nine times. The chain recombines TRBV5-4 with TRBJ2-1; TRBD1 matches at 7 bases. Germline trimming cut 4 bases from V and 5 bases from J; bases unmatched to any gene: 9. This CDR3 contains 15 residues. CDR1 is SGHNT, CDR2 YYREEE, per germline (reference sequence). The CDR3 loop reads CASSLSRDSNNEQFF. Here the CDR3 DNA reads TGTGCCAGCAGCCTGTCCCGGGACAGCAACAATGAGCAGTTCTTC.

The rearrangement uses TRBV28 and TRBJ2-3; a possible D gene is TRBD1 (6 bases). The CDR3 totals 15 residues. Trimming shortened V by 3 bases and J by 4 bases, and 14 bases separated the two germline ends. Germline CDR1 is MDHEN and CDR2 is SYDVKM. CDR3 loop: CASSLSPKGADTQYF. The CDR3, as DNA: TGTGCCAGCAGTTTGAGTCCCAAGGGGGCAGATACGCAGTATTTT.

The chain is built from TRBV18 and TRBJ2-3; weak D call: TRBD2 (6 bases). The length of the CDR3 is 15 residues. Trimming pared 3 bases from V and 3 bases from J, leaving 13 bases between. Germline V CDR1 and CDR2: KGHSH, LQKENI. CDR3 nucleotides: TGTGCCAGCTCACCTAACGGGAGCCCTACAGATACGCAGTATTTT. Its translation is CASSPNGSPTDTQYF.

This chain uses TRBV16 with TRBJ2-7; D remains unclear. V dropped 1 base and J dropped 3 bases, with 16 bases sitting between them. This CDR3 spans 16 amino acids. Germline values: CDR1 KGHSY, CDR2 FQNENV. The CDR3 loop reads CASSQWAETADYEQYF. Written as DNA, the CDR3 is TGTGCCAGCAGCCAATGGGCCGAGACGGCAGACTACGAGCAGTACTTC.

Concerning this clone itself: The missing conserved phenylalanine or tryptophan at the end of this CDR3 makes a read error likely. The chain combines TRBV6-5 with TRBJ1-6; D call uncertain. Per the germline V gene, CDR1 is MNHEY and CDR2 is SVGAGI. The CDR3 has 13 amino acids. V dropped 4 bases and J dropped 9 bases, with 10 bases sitting between them. DNA for the CDR3: TGTGCCAGCAGTTCCATATTTAGTTCACCCCTCCACCTT. It specifies CASSSIFSSPLHL.

This clone was found a few times. V is TRBV5-1 and J is TRBJ1-1; perhaps TRBD1 as D (6 bases). The germline CDR1 and CDR2 sequences are SGHRS and YFSETQ. The CDR3 sequence is 12 residues long. V was shortened by 3 bases and J by 5 bases, with 8 bases between the two germline ends. CDR3 DNA sequence: TGCGCCAGCAGCTCCCAGGGGACTGAAGCTTTCTTT. Translating it yields CASSSQGTEAFF.

This chain joins TRBV7-9 and TRBJ2-5, with D perhaps TRBD1 (6 bases). Trimming removed 2 bases at V and 9 bases at J, with 19 bases between. CDR3 size: 15 residues. The V gene's germline CDR1 is SEHNR and CDR2 FQNEAQ (reference sequence). CDR3 loop: CASSLIRGPPGAQYF. The CDR3 DNA follows: TGTGCCAGCAGCTTAATAAGGGGCCCCCCAGGGGCCCAGTACTTC.

The V and J genes are TRBV7-9 and TRBJ2-7, with D unclear. V lost 3 bases to trimming and J lost 5 bases, with 5 bases between them. This CDR3 is 11 amino acids long. CDR1 SEHNR and CDR2 FQNEAQ come from the germline V gene (reference sequence). The DNA for the CDR3 is TGTGCCAGCAGCTTCCTCCACGAGCAGTACTTC. Its protein product is CASSFLHEQYF.

This clone has just a few counts. The chain recombines TRBV6-1 with TRBJ2-5; D possibly corresponds to TRBD2 (5 bases). V lost 8 bases and J 5 bases, leaving 15 bases between the germline ends. This CDR3 has 13 residues. The germline V gene has CDR1 MNHNS and CDR2 SASEGT. Here the CDR3 DNA reads TGTGCCAGCTGTGGCTATCGCGGGGAGACCCAGTACTTC. Translation: CASCGYRGETQYF.

Of note for this clone: Other DNA sequences in the sample encode the same CDR3. The chain links TRBV10-3 to TRBJ2-7, with D tentatively TRBD2 (5 bases). In germline, CDR1 is ENHRY, CDR2 SYGVKD. The CDR3 loop spans 13 amino acids. Trimming took 4 bases from V and 0 from J, leaving 7 bases between them. CDR3 in amino acids: CAISAGVSYEQYF. The CDR3 DNA sequence: TGTGCCATCAGTGCCGGGGTCTCCTACGAGCAGTACTTC.

The chain combines TRBV7-3 with TRBJ1-5; the D gene is possibly TRBD1 (5 bases). Germline V CDR1 and CDR2: SGHTA, FQGTGA. CDR3 length: 17 amino acids. The V and J ends lost 1 base and 1 base respectively, with 14 bases between them. The CDR3: CASSLNPSGSSNQPQHF. The CDR3 DNA follows: TGTGCCAGCAGCTTAAACCCCTCAGGGTCAAGCAATCAGCCCCAGCATTTT.

The chain is built from TRBV10-3 and TRBJ2-5; 9 bases line up with TRBD2. This CDR3 is built from 16 residues. Germline V gene lookup returns CDR1 ENHRY and CDR2 SYGVKD. Unmatched junction bases numbered 12, after V lost 6 bases and J lost 4 bases. As DNA, the CDR3 is TGTGCCATCAGCCGCGGGAGGGCCCTCGGGACAGAGACCCAGTACTTC. Amino acid sequence: CAISRGRALGTETQYF.

This clone was seen a single time. The rearrangement joins TRBV28 to TRBJ1-2, with unresolved D. The V gene lost 4 bases and the J gene lost 8 bases, with 8 bases spanning the gap. Germline CDR1 is MDHEN and CDR2 is SYDVKM. The CDR3 extends over 11 amino acids. The CDR3 DNA follows: TGTGCCAGCAGTTCGTCGAGGGGCTACACCTTC. Its protein is CASSSSRGYTF.

The rearrangement uses TRBV5-6 and TRBJ1-5, with 8 bases matching TRBD1. This CDR3 is 16 amino acids long. Germline CDR1 is SGHDT and CDR2 is YYEEEE. V lost 0 bases to trimming and J lost 4 bases; unmatched junction nucleotides: 6. The CDR3 DNA reads as TGTGCCAGCAGCTTGGCCACAGGGGGGGTTAATCAGCCCCAGCATTTT. Amino acid sequence: CASSLATGGVNQPQHF.